Listed below are T cell receptor beta chains from one sample, sequenced in a study of cytomegalovirus exposure and HLA in healthy donors. Produced via immunoSEQ multiplex PCR; TCRdb's table is partial and in-frame only. The sample has about 60,000 clones, approximately 96% seen once; the top ten hold approximately 1%. Source material: PBMCs. The receptors were sampled from a man in his late teens or twenties in good health and CMV-seronegative. The CDR3 runs from the conserved cysteine through the conserved F or W. Fields, in order: D gene, J gene, CDR3 length, clone size, V gene, CDR3 protein, CDR3 DNA. A D gene is named only where the DNA matches it firmly. A row's size may be missing; if present it is once, few, many or a size class.

NA TRBJ2-2 17 once TRBV14 CASSPELGLTNTGELFF TGTGCCAGCAGCCCCGAGTTGGGACTGACGAACACCGGGGAGCTGTTTTTT
TRBD1 TRBJ2-5 15 NA TRBV4-2 CASSQEAGGQETQYF TGTGCCAGCAGCCAAGAGGCAGGGGGCCAAGAGACCCAGTACTTC
NA TRBJ2-7 13 NA TRBV7-2 CASRRGQSYEQYF TGTGCCAGCAGGCGGGGACAGTCCTACGAGCAGTACTTC
TRBD2 TRBJ2-1 15 NA TRBV9 CASSAGTSDYNEQFF TGTGCCAGCAGCGCCGGGACTAGCGACTACAATGAGCAGTTCTTC
TRBD1 TRBJ1-2 16 NA TRBV7-6 CASSLEDRADRNGYTF TGTGCCAGCAGCTTAGAAGACAGGGCCGATAGGAATGGCTACACCTTC
TRBD1 TRBJ2-4 16 NA TRBV15 CATSREAGTGAGIQYF TGTGCCACCAGCAGAGAAGCCGGGACAGGGGCCGGCATTCAGTACTTC
NA TRBJ2-6 15 NA TRBV5-6 CASSGLDSGANVLTF TGTGCCAGCAGTGGACTCGACTCTGGGGCCAACGTCCTGACTTTC
NA TRBJ2-7 12 NA TRBV25-1 CASSLSSYEQYF TGTGCCAGCAGTTTGAGCTCCTACGAGCAGTACTTC
TRBD2 TRBJ2-2 22 NA TRBV28 CASSLMITTSGRARRYTGELFF TGTGCCAGCAGTTTAATGATCACGACTAGCGGGAGGGCCCGTCGGTACACCGGGGAGCTGTTTTTT
TRBD2 TRBJ2-5 16 NA TRBV2 CASRPSGSPGGETQYF TGTGCCAGCCGTCCTAGCGGGAGCCCGGGGGGAGAGACCCAGTACTTC
NA TRBJ2-3 11 NA TRBV20-1 CSASITDTQYF TGCAGTGCTAGTATCACAGATACGCAGTATTTT
NA TRBJ2-1 15 NA TRBV19 CASSIVVGSYNEQFF TGTGCCAGTAGTATAGTCGTCGGCTCCTACAATGAGCAGTTCTTC
TRBD2 TRBJ2-7 14 NA TRBV12-5 CASAPSGRPYEQYF TGTGCTAGTGCCCCTAGCGGGAGGCCCTACGAGCAGTACTTC
NA TRBJ1-5 17 NA TRBV27 CASKSQGLFGGNQPQHF TGTGCCAGCAAGTCCCAGGGCTTATTTGGGGGCAATCAGCCCCAGCATTTT
NA TRBJ2-5 11 NA TRBV28 CASSFIETQYF TGTGCCAGCAGTTTTATAGAGACCCAGTACTTC
NA TRBJ2-1 11 NA TRBV20-1 CSALSYNEQFF TGCAGTGCTCTCAGCTACAATGAGCAGTTCTTC
NA TRBJ1-5 15 NA TRBV7-2 CASSFLAGVDQPQHF TGTGCCAGCAGCTTTTTAGCAGGGGTAGATCAGCCCCAGCATTTT
TRBD1 TRBJ2-7 14 NA TRBV7-9 CASSLAGTGYEQYF TGTGCCAGCAGCTTAGCCGGGACAGGGTACGAGCAGTACTTC
TRBD2 TRBJ2-3 15 once TRBV5-4 CASRSAGGPTDTQYF TGTGCCAGCAGATCAGCGGGAGGACCAACAGATACGCAGTATTTT
NA TRBJ1-1 11 NA TRBV6-5 CASASDTEAFF TGTGCCAGCGCGTCCGACACTGAAGCTTTCTTT
NA TRBJ1-5 14 NA TRBV27 CASSLRGSNQPQHF TGTGCCAGCAGTTTAAGGGGTTCCAATCAGCCCCAGCATTTT
TRBD2 TRBJ2-1 12 NA TRBV28 CASELAGHEQFF TGTGCCAGCGAACTAGCGGGACATGAGCAGTTCTTC
TRBD1 TRBJ2-7 17 NA TRBV27 CASSLSAGQTGDDEQYF TGTGCCAGCAGTTTATCCGCCGGCCAGACAGGGGATGACGAGCAGTACTTC
NA TRBJ1-5 14 NA TRBV2 CASAVRNSNQPQHF TGTGCCAGCGCAGTCAGGAATAGCAATCAGCCCCAGCATTTT
NA TRBJ2-3 16 few TRBV4-1 CASSQVDLGFTDTQYF TGCGCCAGCAGCCAGGTCGACTTAGGATTCACAGATACGCAGTATTTT
NA TRBJ2-7 17 NA TRBV9 CASSSNPSFGRTYEQYF TGTGCCAGCAGCTCCAACCCGTCCTTTGGCAGAACCTACGAGCAGTACTTC
TRBD1 TRBJ1-4 15 once TRBV9 CASSVGETGGEKLFF TGTGCCAGCAGCGTAGGGGAGACAGGGGGTGAAAAACTGTTTTTT
TRBD2 TRBJ2-3 16 NA TRBV11-2 CASSRAGGGRMDTQYF TGTGCCAGCAGCCGCGCAGGCGGCGGGAGGATGGATACGCAGTATTTT
NA TRBJ2-7 15 NA TRBV5-4 CASSPPGTLSYEQYF TGTGCCAGCAGTCCACCCGGGACTCTCTCCTACGAGCAGTACTTC
TRBD1 TRBJ2-1 12 NA TRBV7-7 CASSATGGEQFF TGTGCTAGCAGCGCGACAGGGGGCGAGCAGTTCTTC
TRBD1 TRBJ2-7 14 NA TRBV4-2 CASSPQGDPYEQYF TGTGCCAGCAGCCCTCAGGGGGACCCCTACGAGCAGTACTTC
NA TRBJ2-2 16 NA TRBV9 CASSVGASLNTGELFF TGTGCCAGCAGCGTAGGCGCTTCCCTGAACACCGGGGAGCTGTTTTTT
TRBD1 TRBJ2-3 12 NA TRBV30 CAWGQGTDTQYF TGTGCCTGGGGACAGGGAACGGATACGCAGTATTTT
NA TRBJ1-4 13 NA TRBV7-9 CASNRQEDEKLFF TGTGCCAGCAACCGACAGGAGGACGAAAAACTGTTTTTT
NA TRBJ2-2 15 NA TRBV27 CASSFTGTGAGELFF TGTGCCAGCAGTTTTACGGGTACCGGGGCCGGGGAGCTGTTTTTT
NA TRBJ2-1 15 NA TRBV9 CASSQASARDGEQFF TGTGCCAGCAGTCAGGCTAGCGCGAGGGATGGTGAGCAGTTCTTC
TRBD2 TRBJ2-7 16 NA TRBV7-6 CASSPQSLAGSYEQYF TGTGCCAGCAGCCCCCAGAGCCTAGCGGGTTCCTACGAGCAGTACTTC
NA TRBJ1-1 13 NA TRBV2 CASSDRVDTEAFF TGTGCCAGCAGTGACAGGGTCGATACTGAAGCTTTCTTT
TRBD2 TRBJ2-7 19 NA TRBV7-2 CASHRTEVVPIAGSYEQYF TGTGCCAGCCATAGGACTGAGGTCGTCCCAATAGCGGGGAGCTACGAGCAGTACTTC
NA TRBJ2-3 15 NA TRBV13 CASSLGVGVTDTQYF TGTGCCAGCAGCTTAGGCGTGGGAGTCACAGATACGCAGTATTTT
TRBD1 TRBJ2-7 15 NA TRBV28 CASRPDRGFTYEQYF TGTGCCAGCAGACCGGACAGGGGCTTCACCTACGAGCAGTACTTC
NA TRBJ1-5 14 NA TRBV27 CASSLRGSNQPQHF TGTGCCAGCAGCCTCCGGGGTAGCAATCAGCCCCAGCATTTT
TRBD2 TRBJ2-1 12 NA TRBV7-2 CASSYLAGEQFF TGTGCCAGCAGCTACCTAGCGGGAGAGCAGTTCTTC
TRBD1 TRBJ1-2 10 NA TRBV2 CASSEGQGPF TGTGCCAGCAGCGAGGGACAGGGGCCATTC
NA TRBJ2-7 13 once TRBV5-1 CASSLGGASEQYF TGCGCCAGCAGCTTAGGGGGGGCATCCGAGCAGTACTTC
TRBD2 TRBJ2-7 15 NA TRBV6-6 CASSYSGTSTTEQYF TGTGCCAGCAGTTACTCCGGGACTAGTACTACCGAGCAGTACTTC
TRBD2 TRBJ2-1 16 NA TRBV4-1 CASSLGTSGAYNEQFF TGCGCCAGCAGCCTTGGGACTAGCGGGGCCTACAATGAGCAGTTCTTC
NA TRBJ1-1 13 once TRBV6-1 CASSDLLNTEAFF TGTGCCAGCAGTGACTTGTTAAACACTGAAGCTTTCTTT